This paragraph reports one T cell receptor beta chain. The sample comes from a study of control samples from healthy donors and cancer patients. V dropped 5 bases and J dropped 8; count of bases not matched to a gene: 11. Germline lookup yields CDR1 LNHDA and CDR2 SQIVND (reference sequence). The CDR3 has 16 amino acids. Sequencing was performed with immunoSEQ multiplex PCR; in TCRdb, only in-frame clones are kept and a portion is missing. This table has about 110,000 clones, 90% appearing once. The chain uses TRBV19 and TRBJ2-1; 11 nucleotides match TRBD2. The source is a human donor in good health. The donor label of this sample is uncertain. The specimen was blood. CDR3 sequence reads: CASSAFLAGGNYEQFF. CDR3 in DNA: TGTGCCAGTAGTGCGTTCCTAGCGGGGGGAAATTATGAGCAGTTCTTC.